This TCR beta chain was sequenced in a study of long-term antiretroviral therapy in people with HIV. Treatment for all HIV-infected participants took place in the United States. Study-wide results and limits: Compared with controls, HIV repertoires showed narrower CDR3 length ranges.

Details on this clone: The antigen is unknown.

This CDR3 region has 15 residues. Germline lookup yields CDR1 SNHLY and CDR2 FYNNEI. V lost 2 bases to trimming and J lost 10 bases, with 18 bases between them. The authors ran the immunoSEQ assay, v3.0, at survey level. TCRdb keeps only in-frame clones here, not all; method: immunoSEQ multiplex PCR. The sample lists over 15,000 clones; around 77% were seen once. The sequence derives from a man in his fifties or sixties with HIV. The sample was unsorted PBMCs, taken 2.2 years after starting antiretroviral therapy. The chain is built from TRBV2 and TRBJ2-1; D uncertain. CDR3 sequence: CASSEIRSRGREQFF. The CDR3 nucleotides are TGTGCCAGCAGTGAAATCAGGTCCCGAGGTAGAGAGCAGTTCTTC.